This T cell receptor beta chain was obtained from a study of blood T cells in healthy people across ages. Findings and limits, study-wide: Strong correlation was found linking TCR beta diversity to naive T cell percentage.

PBMCs, at least 6 million per sample, were isolated. The amount of total RNA extracted per sample was at least 6 micrograms. This clonotype was detected a few times. Its target is unknown. A second roughly 6 to 12 cycle PCR used barcoded and J-beta primers. All cDNA molecules were each tagged by a template-switch adaptor with 12 random nucleotides. TCRdb itself ran the 5' RACE reads through MiXCR, one entry per CDR3 protein. The sample shows over 1,500,000 distinct CDR3 sequences, approximately 40% of them seen only once. The receptor was derived from a human donor in good health. Input material: blood.

The CDR3, as DNA: TGCAGCGTTCAGCCCAGGGGCCTGACTTCCTACAATGAGCAGTTCTTC. It yields the protein CSVQPRGLTSYNEQFF. The chain is built from TRBV29-1 and TRBJ2-1; perhaps TRBD1 as D (6 bases). V was shortened by 5 bases and J by 1 base, with 18 bases between the two germline ends. There are 16 residues in the CDR3. CDR1 SQVTM and CDR2 ANQGSEA come from the germline V gene.